This T cell receptor (beta chain) was captured by sequencing in a study of OX40 agonist ivuxolimab in advanced cancers. Study at large: Age averaged around 60 years (range roughly 23 to 79), and 82.7% were male. Study results and limitations: It was not determined which antigens were specifically recognized by the peripheral T cells that had undergone clonal expansion. Expanded clones belonging to CD8+ T cells outnumbered, on average, those of CD4+.

Produced via immunoSEQ multiplex PCR; TCRdb's table is partial and in-frame only. Of tens of thousands of clones in the sample, around 84% were seen once. The CDR3 loop spans 14 amino acids. The ends were cut back, 2 bases at V and 4 bases at J, with 11 bases in the middle. CDR1 and CDR2 from the germline V gene are MNHEY and SVGAGI. Blood draws occurred at baseline, cycle 4 day 1, and cycle 7 day 1. About this clone itself: The antigen remains undetermined.

The material was CD4+ or CD8+ T cells sorted from blood, obtained in a trial of the OX40 agonist ivuxolimab. This rearrangement joins TRBV6-5 to TRBJ1-2, with a weak D call TRBD1 (6 bases). This receptor was identified in an adult with an advanced solid tumor such as melanoma, head and neck, liver or kidney cancer. The CDR3 spells CASSYPDSSYGYTF. The CDR3 DNA follows: TGTGCCAGCAGTTACCCGGACAGCAGCTATGGCTACACCTTC.